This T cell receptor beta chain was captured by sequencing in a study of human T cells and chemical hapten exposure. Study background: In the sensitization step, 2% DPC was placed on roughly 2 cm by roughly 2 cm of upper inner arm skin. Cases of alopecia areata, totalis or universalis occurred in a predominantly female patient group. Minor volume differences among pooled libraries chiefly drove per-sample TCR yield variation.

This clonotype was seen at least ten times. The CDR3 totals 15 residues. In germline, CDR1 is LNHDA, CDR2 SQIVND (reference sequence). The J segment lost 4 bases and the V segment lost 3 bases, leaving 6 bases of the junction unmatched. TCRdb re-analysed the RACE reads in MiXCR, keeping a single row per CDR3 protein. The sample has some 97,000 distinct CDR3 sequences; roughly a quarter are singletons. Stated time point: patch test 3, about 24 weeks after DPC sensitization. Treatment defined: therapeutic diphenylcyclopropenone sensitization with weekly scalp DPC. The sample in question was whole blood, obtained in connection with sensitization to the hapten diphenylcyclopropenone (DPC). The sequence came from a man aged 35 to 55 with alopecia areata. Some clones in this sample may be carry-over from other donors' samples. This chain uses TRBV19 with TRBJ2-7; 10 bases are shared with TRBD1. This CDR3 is CASSITGTGAYEQYF. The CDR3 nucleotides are TGTGCCAGTAGTATCACTGGGACAGGGGCTTACGAGCAGTACTTC.